These 7 T cell receptor beta chains originate from one sample sequenced in a study of blood T cell repertoires in COVID-19. Data came from immunoSEQ multiplex PCR; TCRdb stores just in-frame clones and leaves some out. Here the sample spans approximately 170,000 clones, 88% being singletons. Sequencing input: PBMCs or T cells enriched from blood (not recorded which). The receptors originated from a woman aged 18 to 35 who had recovered from COVID-19.

V is TRBV28 and J is TRBJ2-5, with 8 nucleotides matching TRBD2. The V gene end was trimmed by 2 bases and the J gene end by 2 bases; junction bases not matched to a gene: 7. Germline lookup yields CDR1 MDHEN and CDR2 SYDVKM. The CDR3 spans 16 residues. The CDR3 spells CASSLERGPPQETQYF. The CDR3 DNA is TGTGCCAGCAGTTTAGAGCGGGGGCCACCTCAAGAGACCCAGTACTTC. Drawing the rest from reference TRBV28 and TRBJ2-5, the complete variable domain is DVKVTQSSRYLVKRTGEKVFLECVQDMDHENMFWYRQDPGLGLRLIYFSYDVKMKEKGDIPEGYSVSREKKERFSLILESASTNQTSMYLCASSLERGPPQETQYFGPGTRLLVL.

The chain links TRBV2 to TRBJ2-3; 14 bases align to TRBD2. With 7 bases clipped from V and 0 bases from J, the junction kept 6 bases outside the gene matches. The germline V gene has CDR1 SNHLY and CDR2 FYNNEI. The CDR3 loop spans 17 amino acids. The CDR3 region has the DNA TGTGCCAGCACTGGACTAGCGGGGGGCCGAAGCACAGATACGCAGTATTTT. It yields the protein CASTGLAGGRSTDTQYF. Based on the CDR3 plus reference TRBV2 and TRBJ2-3, the full variable domain is EPEVTQTPSHQVTQMGQEVILRCVPISNHLYFYWYRQILGQKVEFLVSFYNNEISEKSEIFDDQFSVERPDGSNFTLKIRSTKLEDSAMYFCASTGLAGGRSTDTQYFGPGTRLTVL.

V usage is TRBV27 and J usage is TRBJ2-1; 8 nucleotides match TRBD1. The ends lost 3 bases at V and 5 bases at J; junction bases unmatched: 3. The CDR3 runs to 14 residues. CDR1 is MNHEY and CDR2 is SMNVEV in the germline V gene (reference sequence). DNA for the CDR3: TGTGCCAGCAGTTTGCAGGGGGCGAACAATGAGCAGTTCTTC. This sequence encodes CASSLQGANNEQFF.

This clone occurred a few times. The chain links TRBV3-1 (or the pseudogene TRBV3-2) to TRBJ1-2; D unresolved. Germline-derived CDR1 and CDR2 are LGHDT and YNNKEL (reference sequence). This CDR3 spans 14 amino acids. Deletions cut 4 bases from V and 4 bases from J, with 13 bases between. The CDR3 here is CASSPSGWVYGYTF. The CDR3 nucleotides are TGTGCCAGCAGCCCCAGCGGGTGGGTCTATGGCTACACCTTC.

The V call is TRBV5-8, the J call TRBJ1-5; D is ambiguous. Trimming cost V 0 bases and J 1 base, with 17 bases left between them. The length of the CDR3 is 18 residues. Germline V gene sequence: CDR1 SGHTS, CDR2 YDEGEE. The CDR3 DNA reads TGTGCCAGCAGCTTGGTTCTGGGAGGGTACGGAAGCAATCAGCCCCAGCATTTT. Amino acid sequence: CASSLVLGGYGSNQPQHF.

V usage is TRBV7-9 and J usage is TRBJ1-4; D call uncertain. This CDR3 is built from 17 residues. V lost 3 bases and J 3 bases, leaving 17 bases between the germline ends. Germline assignment: CDR1 SEHNR and CDR2 FQNEAQ (reference sequence). CDR3 sequence (DNA): TGTGCCAGCAGCTTGGTACTAGCCGGGAAATCTAATGAAAAACTGTTTTTT. Protein product: CASSLVLAGKSNEKLFF.

The V gene is TRBV11-2, the J gene TRBJ1-2, with TRBD1 as a possible D gene (6 bases). The CDR3 covers 14 residues. From germline, CDR1 is SGHAT and CDR2 FQNNGV. Trimming shortened V by 1 base and J by 5 bases, and 11 bases separated the two germline ends. CDR3 protein: CASSLAGHNYGYTF. For the CDR3, the DNA is TGTGCCAGCAGCTTAGCGGGACATAATTATGGCTACACCTTC.